This T cell receptor beta chain was obtained from a study of T cells in Graves' hyperthyroidism and ophthalmopathy. The TCR beta CDR3 regions underwent amplification using RNA transcripts as the source. The study used the HTBI primer set for a first-round RT-PCR of the TCR CDR3. From the multiplex PCR reads, TCRdb called clonotypes with MiXCR, one entry per CDR3 protein. The data contain 300,000 to 450,000 distinct CDR3 sequences, roughly 14% of them singletons. This clonotype was counted between two and nine times. This CDR3 has 16 amino acids. J lost 6 bases, V lost 6 bases, and 11 bases had no gene match.

The chain carries TRBV12-3 or TRBV12-4 and TRBJ2-1; the match to TRBD2 covers 10 bases. The clonotype was recovered from a woman aged 18-29 years with Graves' hyperthyroidism that later progressed to Graves' ophthalmopathy. The sequenced sample was blood. The CDR3 DNA follows: TGTGCCAGCAGGGCGATGCAGCGGGAGGGCCCCAATGAGCAGTTCTTC. Its translation: CASRAMQREGPNEQFF.